What follows describes a single TCR beta chain. Its antigen is not yet known. There are no base qualities to consult, and no much larger clone falls within one base. The CDR1 and CDR2 encoded by the germline V gene (reference sequence) are SGHAT and FQDESV. There are 13 amino acids in the CDR3, from cysteine to phenylalanine inclusive. The CDR3 DNA has 39 bases and is translated from base 1. V loses 4 bases at its end and J loses 7 bases; junction bases beyond the gene matches: 3. The sample originates from a study of PD-1 blockade in classical Hodgkin lymphoma (dated by TCRdb to the early 2020s). Context from the whole study: Nivolumab dosing was 3 mg/kg intravenously every 2 weeks, continuing until either disease progression or unacceptable toxicity. The study used CyTOF and TCR beta sequencing to define a peripheral blood immune signature of response to PD-1 blockade in classical Hodgkin lymphoma.

Findings and caveats that apply to the study as a whole: By C4D1, a significant rise was seen in CD4+ TCR diversity but not in CD8+ TCR diversity (p=0.0027 vs p=0.16), and the rise was most apparent among complete responders (p=0.02). Diversity was lower in patients who began nivolumab less than 1 year after ASCT, so these patients were left out of later analyses to avoid confounding by immune reconstitution. The study was limited to a single clinical trial cohort, and causes of repertoire differences, possibly disease activity or prior therapy, remained undefined. Baseline TCR diversity was reported as lower in newly diagnosed patients than in healthy donors, and lower still in relapsed/refractory patients. Trial patients with a complete response had baseline diversity similar to that of newly diagnosed patients, while partial responders and progressors had significantly lower diversity.

The Qiagen DNeasy kit was used to extract genomic DNA from unsorted PBMCs and from the negatively selected CD4+ and CD8+ fractions. TCR beta CDR3 regions were amplified by immunoSEQ multiplex PCR using primers annealing to V and J segments. Amplification bias was minimized using a synthetic immune receptor repertoire, and residual bias was removed computationally after sequencing. On the study's bioinformatics: Custom Python scripts were used to quantify repertoire diversity as the Shannon entropy index. Unsorted, CD4+ and CD8+ repertoires were analyzed separately, except for combined analyses in which CD4+ and CD8+ sequences were merged in silico. A clone was considered expanded if an increase in frequency of at least 2-fold after treatment relative to C1D1 was found, and a pseudocount of 0.5 was applied to clones undetected at baseline. Singleton clones were defined as clones with 0 or 1 copy at C1D1, and non-singleton clones were defined as clones with 2 or more copies. Clones expanded in unsorted samples were labelled as CD4+, CD8+ or unknown by matching protein sequences in sorted samples from the same patient. Wilcoxon tests on paired samples were used to test changes in diversity from C1D1 to C4D1. The table comes from immuneACCESS by way of TCRdb, which keeps in-frame sequences with V and J called. Part of the clones is missing from these tables; in studies checked, under half for an unresolved V gene and the rest for unknown reasons. The D gene and trimming were derived from the DNA, and the V and J assignments and clone size from that table. The sample table records around 150,000 clones; about four fifths of these occur just once. Clones ranked in the top ten supply roughly 10% of the sample.

The time point label corresponds to: cycle 2 day 1 (C2D1) of nivolumab. Every trial patient had relapsed after autologous stem cell transplantation, and cohorts A, B and C differed in prior brentuximab vedotin exposure. A total of fewer than 65 patients with relapsed/refractory classical Hodgkin lymphoma made up the trial cohort, and each patient's best overall response was complete response, partial response or progressive disease. Single-agent nivolumab was administered to trial patients in the multi-cohort phase II CheckMate 205 trial. An independent review committee assessed best overall response by applying the 2007 International Working Group response criteria. Trial PBMCs were obtained immediately prior to nivolumab initiation (C1D1) and on therapy at cycle 2 day 1 and cycle 4 day 1. After peripheral blood was drawn into 8 mL Vacutainer Cell Preparation Tubes, PBMCs were isolated by centrifugation and then cryopreserved.

The source was peripheral blood mononuclear cells (PBMCs), collected before the second cycle of nivolumab. This TCR was recovered from a human donor with classical Hodgkin lymphoma. The chain employs TRBV11-1 and TRBJ2-1; 8 nucleotides in the junction match TRBD1. CDR3 sequence: CASSSNRGNEQFF. Here is the DNA: TGTGCCAGCAGCTCGAACAGGGGGAATGAGCAGTTCTTC. Joined to the reference TRBV11-1 and TRBJ2-1 proteins, this CDR3 gives the full variable domain: EAEVAQSPRYKITEKSQAVAFWCDPISGHATLYWYRQILGQGPELLVQFQDESVVDDSQLPKDRFSAERLKGVDSTLKIQPAELGDSAMYLCASSSNRGNEQFFGPGTRLTVL.